Included here is one T cell receptor beta chain sequence, with context. No antigen is known for it. Trimming pared 6 bases from V and 0 bases from J, leaving 11 bases between. CDR1 and CDR2 from the germline V gene are MGHDK and SYGVNS. The CDR3 runs 14 residues. The record originates from a study of OX40 agonist ivuxolimab in advanced cancers. Overall study: Subjects had a mean age of roughly 57 years, with a range of 23 to 79; around 83% were male. Findings and limits, study-wide: The average count of expanded clones was higher among CD8+ T cells than among CD4+. Clonal expansion was seen in CD4+ and CD8+ blood T cells by week 6 at 0.1 to 3.0 mg/kg.

Data came from immunoSEQ multiplex PCR; TCRdb stores just in-frame clones and leaves some out. The sample has around 74,000 clones; 85% are singletons. This clonotype originated in an adult with an advanced solid tumor such as melanoma, head and neck, liver or kidney cancer. This chain joins TRBV25-1 and TRBJ1-1, with D possibly TRBD1 on 5 matching bases. The sequencing used CD4+ or CD8+ T cells sorted from blood, collected in a trial of the OX40 agonist ivuxolimab. The CDR3: CASRGTEMNTEAFF. CDR3 coding DNA: TGTGCCAGCAGGGGGACGGAGATGAACACTGAAGCTTTCTTT. The whole variable domain, remainder taken from reference TRBV25-1 and TRBJ1-1, is EADIYQTPRYLVIGTGKKITLECSQTMGHDKMYWYQQDPGMELHLIHYSYGVNSTEKGDLSSESTVSRIRTEHFPLTLESARPSHTSQYLCASRGTEMNTEAFFGQGTRLTVV.